This T cell receptor beta chain was found in a study of cytomegalovirus exposure and HLA in healthy donors. Study background: Samples from HLA-typed donors yielded some 85 million unique TCRs in an early data release.

This clone turned up a few times. Its specificity is unknown. Sampled while nominally healthy, donors likely had unrecorded immune exposures. The PCR contained 60 Vbeta and 13 Jbeta primers. Libraries were prepared by immunoSEQ multiplex PCR; TCRdb keeps only in-frame clonotypes and omits some of them. Of some 71,000 clones in the sample, 76% are singletons; the top ten hold 3% to 3.5%. The germline gives CDR1 SGHTA, CDR2 FQGNSA. The CDR3 sequence is 16 residues long. J lost 4 bases, V lost 4 bases, and 9 bases had no gene match. Findings and limits, study-wide: It was shown in a later analysis that HLA-associated TCR beta chains were more clonally expanded than other, equally common chains. A link between a missense DCLRE1C variant and TCR beta V- and J-gene trimming emerged from a later analysis.

This chain connects TRBV7-2 to TRBJ2-2; 7 nucleotides match TRBD1. Sample: PBMCs. The clonotype originates from a man between 18 and 29 years old in good health and CMV-seronegative. The CDR3 spells CASSYLRGRGTGELFF. Here the CDR3 DNA reads TGTGCCAGCAGCTACTTGAGGGGGCGCGGCACCGGGGAGCTGTTTTTT.